There are many counts of the clone carrying this T cell receptor (beta chain). Its target is unknown. The entry originates in a study of T cells in Graves' hyperthyroidism and ophthalmopathy. The study based diagnoses on clinical symptoms, serum thyroxine and TRAb, thyroid ultrasound and orbital computed tomography. Looked up from germline, CDR1 is SNHLY and CDR2 is FYNNEI. V shed 7 bases and J 8 bases; nucleotides not matched to a gene: 3. This CDR3 comprises 13 residues. The study's findings and limits: A 13 V-J model separated ophthalmopathy from stable hyperthyroidism. Most clonotypes expanded in thyroid above 0.001 were likewise present in blood.

TCR beta CDR3 regions were amplified from RNA transcripts. A set of HTBI primers served as the primers for a first-round RT-PCR of the TCR CDR3. TCRdb analysed the multiplex PCR reads with MiXCR anew, one entry per CDR3 protein. This table holds 300,000 to 450,000 distinct CDR3 sequences, roughly 14% found once. The origin of this receptor is a young woman with Graves' ophthalmopathy. V gene TRBV2 combines with J gene TRBJ1-6; 9 bases match TRBD1. Sequenced: blood. Here the CDR3 reads CASKGQGHSPLHF. CDR3 bases: TGTGCCAGCAAGGGACAGGGACATTCACCCCTCCACTTT.